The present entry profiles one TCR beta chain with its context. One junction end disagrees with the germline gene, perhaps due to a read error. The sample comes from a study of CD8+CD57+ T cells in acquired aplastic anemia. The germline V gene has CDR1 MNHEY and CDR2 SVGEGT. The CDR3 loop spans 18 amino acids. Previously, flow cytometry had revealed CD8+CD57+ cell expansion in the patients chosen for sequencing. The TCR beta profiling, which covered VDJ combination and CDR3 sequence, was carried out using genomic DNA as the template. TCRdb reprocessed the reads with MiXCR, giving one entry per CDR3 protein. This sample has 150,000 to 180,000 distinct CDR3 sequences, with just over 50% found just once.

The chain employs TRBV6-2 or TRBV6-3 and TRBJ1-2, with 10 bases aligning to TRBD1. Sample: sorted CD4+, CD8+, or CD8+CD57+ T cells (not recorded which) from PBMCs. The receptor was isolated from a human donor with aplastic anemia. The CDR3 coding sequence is TGTGCCAGCAGTTACGGTCCCCGCACCGGGACAGGGGTCTATGGCCACACCTTC. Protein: CASSYGPRTGTGVYGHTF.